This TCR beta chain is from a study of cytomegalovirus exposure and HLA in healthy donors. Overall study results and limits: Analysis was carried out at a later point, and it linked a missense DCLRE1C variant to TCR beta V- and J-gene trimming. HLA-A and HLA-B allele assignments for most subjects were reportedly predicted accurately using TCR beta sequences. As a later analysis showed, several of the most significant clusters appeared to be linked to common viral pathogens. In vitro assays verified that three CMV-associated chains recognized CMV antigens specifically.

On this clone itself: Its antigen is not identified.

60 Vbeta and 13 Jbeta primers were used in PCR. The data were produced by immunoSEQ multiplex PCR, yet TCRdb's version contains in-frame clones alone and is incomplete. The listing contains 65,000 to 85,000 clones. Trimming cost V 5 bases and J 6 bases, with 14 bases left between them. The CDR3 sequence is 13 residues long. Germline V gene lookup returns CDR1 SGHTA and CDR2 FQGNSA. The chain has TRBV7-2 and TRBJ2-7; D is perhaps TRBD2 (5 bases). The sequenced sample consisted of PBMCs. The clonotype originates from a female donor in good health and CMV-seropositive. The CDR3 DNA is TGTGCCAGCAGCCCGGGGATCCTCGGCGAGCAGTACTTC. Its protein product is CASSPGILGEQYF.